This T cell receptor beta chain originates from a study of cytomegalovirus exposure and HLA in healthy donors (dated by TCRdb to the late 2010s). In the study overall: The roughly 700 repertoires of the first cohort and the 110 or so validation repertoires were produced on the same platform, according to a later analysis. The study aimed to test whether signatures of past pathogen exposure could be identified by cataloging public T cell receptors. Besides the first cohort of 550 to 750 subjects, a separate validation cohort made up of roughly 120 different subjects was used. To predict cytomegalovirus infection status, the study combined high-throughput TCR immunosequencing, statistical association of individual TCRs with disease status, and machine learning. Beyond this particular receptor, the publication reports: According to the authors, the approach could potentially be generalized to other disease states and immunological phenotypes. A later analysis found that TCRs clustered in the first cohort also tended to co-occur in the 100 to 150 validation repertoires, with approximately 93% of cluster scores above 0. In the study, approximately 160 TCR beta chains were listed as associated with cytomegalovirus. All 110 or so repertoires were used to score co-occurrence in the validation cohort in a later analysis, because that analysis had no HLA typing for the cohort. In vitro tests confirmed that three of the cytomegalovirus-associated TCR beta chains recognize cytomegalovirus antigens. Most TCR sequences were seen in very few donors, while some public TCRs were found in many individuals. The classifier was reported to diagnose cytomegalovirus status with high specificity and sensitivity in both the original cohort and the validation cohort.

Note on this clone: Its antigen remains undetermined. Per-base quality was not reported, and no clone a single base away is much larger than it.

Library generation was performed with the immunoSEQ multiplex PCR assay. The paper's processing steps were these. A statistical classification framework was developed to diagnose cytomegalovirus status using the catalog of TCR beta chain sequences. The immuneACCESS repertoire file appears here via TCRdb, limited to in-frame rearrangements. These files lack a portion of the clones; in checked studies, under half of the deficit traces to unresolved V genes, and the cause of the others is not known. Clone size and the V and J calls come from that table; the DNA yielded D and trimming. The sample table holds under 80,000 clones, of which around 94% were seen once. The leading ten clones occupy 2.1% of the sample. From a lookup of the germline V gene, CDR1 and CDR2 are SGHDT and YYEEEE. From the cysteine through the phenylalanine, the CDR3 covers 12 amino acids. Only CDR3 DNA remains: 36 bases, in frame from the first base. V loses 7 bases of germline sequence and J loses 4 bases, and the interval between the two ends is 11 bases.

The donors belonged to the validation cohort of 90 to 150 subjects, which was separate from the approximately 700-subject first cohort. Sample: PBMCs. This chain is built from TRBV5-6 and TRBJ1-2; the D segment could be TRBD1, given 6 matching bases. This clonotype originated in a woman under 30 in good health and CMV-seronegative. This receptor carries the CDR3 CASGQGTYGYTF. The nucleotides are TGTGCCAGCGGTCAGGGGACCTATGGCTACACCTTC.